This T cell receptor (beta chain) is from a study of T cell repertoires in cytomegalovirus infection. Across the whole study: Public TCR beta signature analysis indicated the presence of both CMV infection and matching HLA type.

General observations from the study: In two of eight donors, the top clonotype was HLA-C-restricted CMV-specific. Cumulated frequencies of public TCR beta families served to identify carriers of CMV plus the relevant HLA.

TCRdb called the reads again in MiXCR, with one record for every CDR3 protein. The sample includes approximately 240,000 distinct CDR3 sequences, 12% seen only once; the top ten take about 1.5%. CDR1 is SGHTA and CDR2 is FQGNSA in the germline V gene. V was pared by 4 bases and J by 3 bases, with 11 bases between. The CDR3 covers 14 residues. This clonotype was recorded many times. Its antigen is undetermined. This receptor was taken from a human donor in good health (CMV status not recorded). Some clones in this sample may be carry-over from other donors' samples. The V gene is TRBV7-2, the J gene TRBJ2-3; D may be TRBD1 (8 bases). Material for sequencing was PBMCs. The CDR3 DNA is TGTGCCAGCAGCTCACAGGGGGGGACAGATACGCAGTATTTT. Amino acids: CASSSQGGTDTQYF.